The rows below give T cell receptor beta chains drawn from one sample of a study of T cells after yellow fever vaccination. TCRdb passed the 5' RACE reads through MiXCR, listing each CDR3 protein once. This table holds 65,000 to 90,000 distinct CDR3 sequences, about 14% found once. The specimen comprised CD8+ T cells not binding an NS4B(214-222) dextramer, sorted from PBMCs, sampled 20 to 25 days after the first yellow fever vaccination. These TCRs come from a young man who received the YFV17D yellow fever vaccine. CDR3s include the opening cysteine and the closing phenylalanine or tryptophan. Fields, in order: clone size, J gene, D gene, V gene, CDR3 DNA, CDR3 protein. The D gene is left open where the match is weak. Some rows have no size entry. The others give once, few or many, or a class for an expanded clone.

clone_size: few; j_call: TRBJ1-2; d_call: -; v_call: TRBV7-9; cdr3_nt: TGTGCCAGCAGCTTAGGAGGGGTCTATGGCTACACCTTC; cdr3_aa: CASSLGGVYGYTF
clone_size: -; j_call: TRBJ2-3; d_call: -; v_call: TRBV29-1; cdr3_nt: TGCAGCGTTGAAGGGGTGCAACCTTCACCCACAGATACGCAGTATTTT; cdr3_aa: CSVEGVQPSPTDTQYF
clone_size: -; j_call: TRBJ2-5; d_call: -; v_call: TRBV7-7; cdr3_nt: TGTGCTAGCAGCTTTTTCGGGGGAGAGACCCAGTACTTC; cdr3_aa: CASSFFGGETQYF
clone_size: -; j_call: TRBJ2-3; d_call: -; v_call: TRBV7-3; cdr3_nt: TGTGCCAGCAGCTTAGGGGACACAGATACGCAGTATTTT; cdr3_aa: CASSLGDTDTQYF
clone_size: -; j_call: TRBJ2-3; d_call: TRBD2; v_call: TRBV7-2; cdr3_nt: TGTGCCAGCAGCTGGACTAGCGGACCAGATACGCAGTATTTT; cdr3_aa: CASSWTSGPDTQYF
clone_size: -; j_call: TRBJ1-6; d_call: -; v_call: TRBV3-1; cdr3_nt: TGTGCCAGCAGCCAAACCCCCGGGAGTAATTCACCCCTCCACTTT; cdr3_aa: CASSQTPGSNSPLHF
clone_size: -; j_call: TRBJ2-3; d_call: -; v_call: TRBV27; cdr3_nt: TGTGCCAGCAGTTTAGGGGGCCCCGGAGATACGCAGTATTTT; cdr3_aa: CASSLGGPGDTQYF
clone_size: -; j_call: TRBJ1-1; d_call: -; v_call: TRBV5-1; cdr3_nt: TGCGCCAGCAGCGGCAGACAGGACCCGAACACTGAAGCTTTCTTT; cdr3_aa: CASSGRQDPNTEAFF
clone_size: few; j_call: TRBJ2-7; d_call: TRBD1; v_call: TRBV10-2; cdr3_nt: TGCGCCAGCAGCGTAACCGACAGGGTCTACGAGCAGTACTTC; cdr3_aa: CASSVTDRVYEQYF
clone_size: few; j_call: TRBJ1-1; d_call: -; v_call: TRBV6-5; cdr3_nt: TGTGCCAGCAGCAGAATGAACACTGAAGCTTTCTTT; cdr3_aa: CASSRMNTEAFF
clone_size: -; j_call: TRBJ2-7; d_call: -; v_call: TRBV6-1; cdr3_nt: TGTGCCAGCAGTTTACAGGGCTACGAGCAGTACTTC; cdr3_aa: CASSLQGYEQYF
clone_size: few; j_call: TRBJ2-5; d_call: -; v_call: TRBV5-1; cdr3_nt: TGCGCCAGCAGCTTGGCGCCGATAGCGCAGCAAGAGACCCAGTACTTC; cdr3_aa: CASSLAPIAQQETQYF
clone_size: -; j_call: TRBJ2-2; d_call: TRBD2; v_call: TRBV19; cdr3_nt: TGTGCCAGTAGTATAGAGGGACTAGCGGGGCCAGGCCCCGGGGAGCTGTTTTTT; cdr3_aa: CASSIEGLAGPGPGELFF
clone_size: -; j_call: TRBJ2-2; d_call: -; v_call: TRBV6-5; cdr3_nt: TGTGCCAGCAGTTACTCGACTGCGGCTACCGGGGAGCTGTTTTTT; cdr3_aa: CASSYSTAATGELFF
clone_size: -; j_call: TRBJ1-2; d_call: TRBD1; v_call: TRBV6-2/TRBV6-3; cdr3_nt: TGTGCCAGCATACGGACAGGCGCCAACTATGGCTACACCTTC; cdr3_aa: CASIRTGANYGYTF
clone_size: many; j_call: TRBJ2-7; d_call: TRBD1; v_call: TRBV5-1; cdr3_nt: TGCGCCAGCAGCGACAGGGGAAACTCCTACGAGCAGTACTTC; cdr3_aa: CASSDRGNSYEQYF
clone_size: many; j_call: TRBJ2-5; d_call: TRBD2; v_call: TRBV15; cdr3_nt: TGTGCCACCAGCAGAGGCTTACTAGCGGGGGGGCCAGAAGAGACCCAGTACTTC; cdr3_aa: CATSRGLLAGGPEETQYF
clone_size: few; j_call: TRBJ2-1; d_call: -; v_call: TRBV12-3/TRBV12-4; cdr3_nt: TGTGCCAGCAGTTTAAACCAGATATTCAATGAGCAGTTCTTC; cdr3_aa: CASSLNQIFNEQFF
clone_size: -; j_call: TRBJ2-1; d_call: -; v_call: TRBV7-2; cdr3_nt: TGTGCCAGCAGCCAGAGTGCCTGGGATGAGCAGTTCTTC; cdr3_aa: CASSQSAWDEQFF
clone_size: few; j_call: TRBJ1-5; d_call: -; v_call: TRBV27; cdr3_nt: TGTGCCAGCAGCCTTGGGGGTCGCAATCAGCCCCAGCATTTT; cdr3_aa: CASSLGGRNQPQHF
clone_size: -; j_call: TRBJ1-5; d_call: -; v_call: TRBV4-1; cdr3_nt: TGCGCCAGCAGCCAAAACACAGGGAGCAATCAGCCCCAGCATTTT; cdr3_aa: CASSQNTGSNQPQHF
clone_size: few; j_call: TRBJ2-5; d_call: -; v_call: TRBV29-1; cdr3_nt: TGCAGCGCCGTACAGGGATTGAAGACCCAGTACTTC; cdr3_aa: CSAVQGLKTQYF
clone_size: few; j_call: TRBJ2-7; d_call: TRBD1; v_call: TRBV10-3; cdr3_nt: TGTGCCATCAGTGAGTCGGGGACAGGGATGACCTACGAGCAGTACTTC; cdr3_aa: CAISESGTGMTYEQYF
clone_size: few; j_call: TRBJ2-1; d_call: -; v_call: TRBV14; cdr3_nt: TGTGCCAGCAGCCAGGGAATCCTACTAGCCGGAGGATACAATGAGCAGTTCTTC; cdr3_aa: CASSQGILLAGGYNEQFF
clone_size: few; j_call: TRBJ2-7; d_call: -; v_call: TRBV4-1; cdr3_nt: TGCGCCAGCAGCCGGGGGGCTAGCGCGTACGAGCAGTACTTC; cdr3_aa: CASSRGASAYEQYF
clone_size: -; j_call: TRBJ1-4; d_call: -; v_call: TRBV15; cdr3_nt: TGTGCCACCAGCACCGTCCGGGACCGGGAGAAACTGTTTTTT; cdr3_aa: CATSTVRDREKLFF
clone_size: few; j_call: TRBJ2-5; d_call: -; v_call: TRBV27; cdr3_nt: TGTGCCAGCAGCCCAGGGACGCTCACGGAAGAGACCCAGTACTTC; cdr3_aa: CASSPGTLTEETQYF
clone_size: few; j_call: TRBJ2-3; d_call: TRBD2; v_call: TRBV11-2; cdr3_nt: TGTGCCAGCAGCTTATACTTCATACCCGGGACTAGCGGGGATAGCACAGATACGCAGTATTTT; cdr3_aa: CASSLYFIPGTSGDSTDTQYF
clone_size: -; j_call: TRBJ2-5; d_call: TRBD2; v_call: TRBV4-1; cdr3_nt: TGCGCCAGCAGCCGAGCAGGTAGCGGGGAGACCCAGTACTTC; cdr3_aa: CASSRAGSGETQYF
clone_size: -; j_call: TRBJ2-3; d_call: TRBD2; v_call: TRBV7-3; cdr3_nt: TGTGCCAGCAGCTTCCTAGCGGGGAGCACAGATACGCAGTATTTT; cdr3_aa: CASSFLAGSTDTQYF
clone_size: -; j_call: TRBJ1-1; d_call: -; v_call: TRBV6-5; cdr3_nt: TGTGCCAGCAGTTACTCGGTTGTGGTGAGGACTGAAGCTTTCTTT; cdr3_aa: CASSYSVVVRTEAFF
clone_size: many; j_call: TRBJ1-1; d_call: -; v_call: TRBV3-1; cdr3_nt: TGTGCCAGCAGCCAAGAAAACTACAGATACACTGAAGCTTTCTTT; cdr3_aa: CASSQENYRYTEAFF
clone_size: few; j_call: TRBJ2-3; d_call: -; v_call: TRBV25-1; cdr3_nt: TGTGCCAGCAGTCTGGGGCAGATACGCACAGATACGCAGTATTTT; cdr3_aa: CASSLGQIRTDTQYF
clone_size: few; j_call: TRBJ1-1; d_call: -; v_call: TRBV30; cdr3_nt: TGTGCCTGGATGCAGGAAGGGCTAATGAATGAAGCTTTCTTT; cdr3_aa: CAWMQEGLMNEAFF
clone_size: -; j_call: TRBJ2-3; d_call: TRBD2; v_call: TRBV7-9; cdr3_nt: TGTGCCAGCAGCATAGGGACTAGCCTAGATACGCAGTATTTT; cdr3_aa: CASSIGTSLDTQYF
clone_size: -; j_call: TRBJ2-2; d_call: TRBD1; v_call: TRBV4-3; cdr3_nt: TGCGCCAGCAGCGAAGGGACAGGGTTAGCCGGGGAGCTGTTTTTT; cdr3_aa: CASSEGTGLAGELFF
clone_size: -; j_call: TRBJ1-2; d_call: TRBD1; v_call: TRBV5-1; cdr3_nt: TGCGCCAGCAGCGCCGGGACAGGGGGTGGCGGCTACACCTTC; cdr3_aa: CASSAGTGGGGYTF
clone_size: -; j_call: TRBJ1-2; d_call: -; v_call: TRBV6-5; cdr3_nt: TGTGCCAGCAGTTACTCGAATCAGCCGGGGACCTCGTATGGCTACACCTTC; cdr3_aa: CASSYSNQPGTSYGYTF
clone_size: -; j_call: TRBJ2-3; d_call: -; v_call: TRBV10-3; cdr3_nt: TGTGCCATCAGGGGGGTGGGAGCAGATACGCAGTATTTT; cdr3_aa: CAIRGVGADTQYF
clone_size: -; j_call: TRBJ2-1; d_call: TRBD2; v_call: TRBV4-3; cdr3_nt: TGCGCCAGCAGCCCGTCTAGCGGGGGACAGTTCTTC; cdr3_aa: CASSPSSGGQFF